These 2 T cell receptor beta chains were sequenced from one sample in a study of shared clonotypes between healthy human individuals. The repertoire was sequenced with immunoSEQ multiplex PCR; TCRdb's copy has only in-frame clones and lacks some. The sample lists millions of clones, around 95% occurring once. The sequencing input was naive CD4+ T cells sorted from blood. Indicated subset: CD45RA+ positively selected. The source of these receptors is a man younger than 30 in good health.

The chain uses TRBV5-1 and TRBJ2-3, with a possible D match to TRBD1 (6 bases). This CDR3 comprises 15 residues. CDR1 and CDR2 (germline): SGHRS, YFSETQ. Trimming took off 2 bases at V and 6 bases at J, with 16 bases between the two ends. Here the CDR3 DNA reads TGCGCCAGCAGCTTTTCCGGGCAGGGGATGGATACGCAGTATTTT. Its protein is CASSFSGQGMDTQYF.

Comments on this clone: At the DNA level, this CDR3 is encoded by other sequences in the same sample as well. The rearrangement uses TRBV6-5 and TRBJ1-4; no firm D call. Germline values: CDR1 MNHEY, CDR2 SVGAGI. The CDR3 extends over 15 amino acids. Deletions cut 0 bases from V and 0 bases from J, with 5 bases between. The CDR3 here is CASSYSWATNEKLFF. The CDR3 region has the DNA TGTGCCAGCAGTTACTCGTGGGCAACTAATGAAAAACTGTTTTTT.